Listed below are T cell receptor beta chains from one sample, sequenced in a study of blood T cells in healthy people across ages. MiXCR was run by TCRdb on the 5' RACE reads, yielding one entry per CDR3 protein. The sample yields about 1.5 million distinct CDR3 sequences, 35% to 45% seen once. The specimen sequenced was blood. The receptors here all came from a woman aged 18-29 years in good health. CDR3s include the opening cysteine and the closing phenylalanine or tryptophan. Fields, in order: J gene, V gene, clone size, D gene, CDR3 protein, CDR3 DNA. The D gene is left open where the match is weak. The listing skips clone size in some rows; elsewhere it reads once, few, many or a size class.

J: TRBJ2-1
V: TRBV10-3
size: -
D: TRBD2
CDR3: CAISRGGIAGGDNEQFF
DNA: TGTGCCATCAGTCGAGGGGGAATAGCGGGAGGGGACAATGAGCAGTTCTTC

J: TRBJ2-1
V: TRBV20-1
size: -
D: TRBD1
CDR3: CSATRDRAGNEQFF
DNA: TGCAGTGCTACCCGGGACAGGGCTGGAAATGAGCAGTTCTTC

J: TRBJ2-1
V: TRBV7-2
size: -
D: TRBD2
CDR3: CASSLTPGSGRDRSEQFF
DNA: TGTGCCAGCAGCTTAACCCCCGGTAGCGGGAGAGATCGGAGTGAGCAGTTCTTC

J: TRBJ2-1
V: TRBV27
size: few
D: -
CDR3: CASSKTSLTYNEQFF
DNA: TGTGCCAGCAGTAAAACTAGCCTTACCTACAATGAGCAGTTCTTC

J: TRBJ1-5
V: TRBV6-1
size: once
D: TRBD1
CDR3: CASSVDRGYSNQPQHF
DNA: TGTGCCAGCAGTGTGGACAGGGGATATAGCAATCAGCCCCAGCATTTT

J: TRBJ1-4
V: TRBV11-2
size: -
D: -
CDR3: CASSLNQRLFF
DNA: TGTGCCAGCAGCTTAAATCAACGACTGTTTTTT

J: TRBJ2-1
V: TRBV27
size: -
D: TRBD2
CDR3: CANSLDLAALYNEQFF
DNA: TGTGCCAACAGTTTAGACCTAGCGGCCCTTTACAATGAGCAGTTCTTC

J: TRBJ1-2
V: TRBV25-1
size: once
D: -
CDR3: CASSDFSYGFTF
DNA: TGTGCCAGCTCGGATTTCTCGTATGGCTTCACCTTC

J: TRBJ2-5
V: TRBV10-3
size: -
D: -
CDR3: CAISGSDSGIGETQYF
DNA: TGTGCCATCTCGGGTAGCGACAGCGGAATTGGGGAGACCCAGTACTTC

J: TRBJ2-3
V: TRBV12-3/TRBV12-4
size: many
D: -
CDR3: CASSPRGTQYF
DNA: TGTGCCAGCAGTCCGCGCGGTACGCAGTATTTT

J: TRBJ1-2
V: TRBV7-3
size: -
D: -
CDR3: CASSLLGRTDTGYTF
DNA: TGTGCCAGCAGCCTTCTTGGGCGGACAGACACCGGCTACACCTTC

J: TRBJ2-1
V: TRBV21-1
size: -
D: -
CDR3: CANTGFPYNEQFF
DNA: TGTGCCAATACAGGTTTCCCCTACAATGAACAGTTCTTC

J: TRBJ2-7
V: TRBV6-2/TRBV6-3
size: -
D: -
CDR3: CAPTKNEQYF
DNA: TGTGCCCCAACGAAGAACGAGCAGTACTTC

J: TRBJ1-1
V: TRBV29-1
size: -
D: -
CDR3: CSVEKRLTNTEAFF
DNA: TGCAGCGTTGAGAAGCGGCTAACGAACACTGAAGCTTTCTTT

J: TRBJ1-6
V: TRBV19
size: few
D: -
CDR3: CASSIQGGAYNSPLHF
DNA: TGTGCCAGTAGTATCCAGGGAGGTGCCTATAATTCACCCCTCCACTTT

J: TRBJ2-7
V: TRBV7-2
size: -
D: -
CDR3: CASSLVSISYEQYF
DNA: TGTGCCAGCAGCTTAGTTAGTATTTCGTACGAGCAGTACTTC

J: TRBJ2-3
V: TRBV4-3
size: few
D: TRBD2
CDR3: CASSPLSGAGEGTDTQYF
DNA: TGCGCCAGCAGCCCCTTATCCGGAGCGGGAGAGGGTACAGATACGCAGTATTTT

J: TRBJ2-1
V: TRBV6-2/TRBV6-3
size: -
D: TRBD2
CDR3: CASSYLTSGTEQFF
DNA: TGTGCCAGCAGTTACCTGACTAGCGGGACTGAGCAGTTCTTC

J: TRBJ2-7
V: TRBV20-1
size: -
D: -
CDR3: CSARVHHSYNEQYF
DNA: TGCAGTGCTAGAGTACATCACTCCTACAATGAGCAGTACTTC

J: TRBJ1-2
V: TRBV3-1
size: -
D: TRBD1
CDR3: CASSHARQGTTNYGYTF
DNA: TGTGCCAGCAGCCACGCGCGACAGGGGACGACTAACTATGGCTACACCTTC

J: TRBJ1-6
V: TRBV5-1
size: -
D: -
CDR3: CACRAGASSYNSPLHF
DNA: TGCGCTTGTCGGGCAGGGGCCAGCTCCTATAATTCACCCCTCCACTTT

J: TRBJ2-7
V: TRBV18
size: many
D: -
CDR3: CASSPPGYEQYF
DNA: TGTGCCAGCAGCCCCCCGGGGTACGAGCAGTACTTC

J: TRBJ2-7
V: TRBV2
size: -
D: -
CDR3: CASSYASTAYEQYF
DNA: TGTGCCAGCAGTTATGCATCGACCGCCTACGAGCAGTACTTC

J: TRBJ1-2
V: TRBV12-5
size: -
D: -
CDR3: CASGLEGFYGYTF
DNA: TGTGCTAGTGGTTTGGAAGGCTTCTATGGCTACACCTTC

J: TRBJ2-3
V: TRBV7-3
size: few
D: -
CDR3: CASSSKGTDTQYF
DNA: TGTGCCAGCAGCTCCAAGGGTACAGATACGCAGTATTTT

J: TRBJ2-5
V: TRBV18
size: few
D: -
CDR3: CASSPLSGLSQETQYF
DNA: TGTGCCAGCTCACCACTATCAGGGCTAAGCCAAGAGACCCAGTACTTC

J: TRBJ2-2
V: TRBV20-1
size: few
D: -
CDR3: CSARDKGRDFTGELFF
DNA: TGCAGTGCTAGAGATAAGGGACGGGACTTCACCGGGGAGCTGTTTTTT

J: TRBJ2-4
V: TRBV5-6
size: once
D: -
CDR3: CASSAARQENIQYF
DNA: TGTGCCAGCAGCGCGGCGCGGCAAGAGAACATTCAGTACTTC

J: TRBJ2-5
V: TRBV4-3
size: -
D: -
CDR3: CASSPSVTAFETQYF
DNA: TGCGCCAGCAGCCCCTCGGTAACGGCCTTTGAGACCCAGTACTTC

J: TRBJ1-5
V: TRBV6-5
size: -
D: -
CDR3: CASRRDRGYNQLQHF
DNA: TGTGCCAGCAGGCGCGACCGGGGCTATAATCAGCTCCAGCATTTT

J: TRBJ2-3
V: TRBV12-3/TRBV12-4
size: -
D: TRBD2
CDR3: CASRRGGSFTDTQYF
DNA: TGTGCCAGCAGGCGGGGGGGCAGTTTTACAGATACGCAGTATTTT

J: TRBJ1-4
V: TRBV7-9
size: few
D: TRBD1
CDR3: CASSPGQGSGEKLFF
DNA: TGTGCCAGCAGCCCCGGACAGGGAAGCGGTGAAAAACTGTTTTTT

J: TRBJ2-7
V: TRBV12-3/TRBV12-4
size: few
D: -
CDR3: CASSSTLRGSYEQYF
DNA: TGTGCCAGCAGCTCCACGTTACGGGGATCCTACGAGCAGTACTTC

J: TRBJ1-1
V: TRBV27
size: few
D: -
CDR3: CASSLGVKGLTEAFF
DNA: TGTGCCAGCAGTTTGGGAGTTAAGGGGCTCACTGAAGCTTTCTTT

J: TRBJ2-7
V: TRBV27
size: many
D: TRBD1
CDR3: CASSLDRGNEQYF
DNA: TGCGCCAGCAGCTTGGACAGGGGAAATGAGCAGTACTTC

J: TRBJ2-2
V: TRBV25-1
size: -
D: TRBD2
CDR3: CATALAGPTGELFF
DNA: TGTGCCACCGCTCTAGCGGGGCCCACCGGGGAGCTGTTTTTT

J: TRBJ2-3
V: TRBV29-1
size: -
D: TRBD2
CDR3: CSVGGTSGGTDTQYF
DNA: TGCAGCGTCGGGGGGACTAGCGGGGGCACAGATACGCAGTATTTT

J: TRBJ1-5
V: TRBV20-1
size: -
D: -
CDR3: CSARWIRGENQPQHF
DNA: TGCAGTGCTAGGTGGATTAGAGGGGAAAATCAGCCCCAGCATTTT

J: TRBJ2-5
V: TRBV5-1
size: few
D: -
CDR3: CASGVDGETQYF
DNA: TGCGCCAGCGGTGTCGACGGGGAGACCCAGTACTTC

J: TRBJ2-1
V: TRBV5-1
size: few
D: -
CDR3: CASSPGQPLTREQFF
DNA: TGCGCCAGCAGCCCTGGACAGCCGTTGACTAGAGAGCAGTTCTTC